This T cell receptor beta chain was identified during a study of long-term antiretroviral therapy in people with HIV. Run at survey level, the immunoSEQ assay was version v3.0. Clones were read by immunoSEQ multiplex PCR, and TCRdb kept only the in-frame ones, dropping some. The sample holds about 33,000 clones, about three quarters seen once. V gave up 2 bases and J gave up 2 bases, with 12 bases separating them. CDR1 is SEHNR, CDR2 FQNEAQ, per germline (reference sequence). The CDR3 totals 15 residues. Ahead of DNA extraction, samples held roughly 0.85-11 million cryopreserved PBMC each. The receptor was isolated from a woman aged 50 to 60 with HIV. The chain links TRBV7-9 to TRBJ2-5; D ambiguous. The source was unsorted PBMCs, collected 2 years after starting antiretroviral therapy. Here the CDR3 reads CASSLIRNPQETQYF. CDR3 DNA: TGTGCCAGCAGCTTAATTCGGAACCCTCAAGAGACCCAGTACTTC. The complete variable domain, with remaining parts taken from reference TRBV7-9 and TRBJ2-5, reads DTGVSQNPRHKITKRGQNVTFRCDPISEHNRLYWYRQTLGQGPEFLTYFQNEAQLEKSRLLSDRFSAERPKGSFSTLEIQRTEQGDSAMYLCASSLIRNPQETQYFGPGTRLLVL.